The 20 T cell receptor beta chains reported below all come from one sample, sequenced in a study of TIL therapy for anti-PD-1-resistant metastatic lung cancer. The immunoSEQ assay was v3. Sequenced by immunoSEQ multiplex PCR; TCRdb stores in-frame clones only, minus some. The repertoire has tens of thousands of clones, about two thirds of them found once; the top ten carry approximately 2%. The time point is: pre-treatment sample, taken before nivolumab and TIL therapy. The sequencing here drew on blood, taken at baseline. The receptors stem from a person between 30 and 80 years old with non-small cell lung cancer.

This sequence joins TRBV5-1 and TRBJ2-7; 10 bases agree with TRBD1. Germline V gene lookup returns CDR1 SGHRS and CDR2 YFSETQ. CDR3 length: 15 amino acids. V was pared by 4 bases and J by 3 bases, with 7 bases of the junction left unmatched. CDR3 loop: CASSLGQGLIYEQYF. For the CDR3, the DNA is TGCGCCAGCAGCCTGGGACAGGGGCTAATCTACGAGCAGTACTTC.

CDR3 residues: CASSFKRGGKGAQHF. The CDR3 region has the DNA TGTGCCAGCAGCTTCAAGAGGGGCGGGAAAGGGGCCCAGCATTTT. J is TRBJ1-5 and V is TRBV7-8, with a possible D match to TRBD1 (5 bases). Trimming cost V 3 bases and J 11 bases, with 20 bases left between them. The CDR3 consists of 15 residues. Germline CDR1 reads SGHVS; CDR2 reads FQNEAQ.

The V call is TRBV5-6, the J call TRBJ2-1; D perhaps matches TRBD1 (5 bases). Trimming removed 3 bases at V and 4 bases at J, with 14 bases between. The CDR3 totals 15 residues. CDR1 and CDR2 from the germline V gene are SGHDT and YYEEEE. The DNA of the CDR3 is TGTGCCAGCAGCTCCCGTGGCAGGGATTACAATGAGCAGTTCTTC. Amino acid sequence: CASSSRGRDYNEQFF.

The chain has TRBV6-5 and TRBJ1-2; the match to TRBD1 covers 7 bases. V trimming: 6 bases; J trimming: 1 base; junction bases outside the gene matches: 5. CDR3 length: 14 residues. CDR1 and CDR2 from the germline V gene are MNHEY and SVGAGI. This chain's CDR3 is CASSLYRGNYGYTF. The CDR3 DNA follows: TGTGCCAGCAGCCTTTACAGGGGTAACTATGGCTACACCTTC.

This rearrangement joins TRBV3-1 (or the pseudogene TRBV3-2) to TRBJ2-7, with D perhaps TRBD2 (7 bases). The CDR3 is made up of 14 amino acids. Deletions cut 0 bases from V and 12 bases from J, with 18 bases between. Germline V CDR1 and CDR2: LGHDT, YNNKEL (reference sequence). The CDR3 sequence is CASSQDPLEGGVYV. For the CDR3, the DNA is TGTGCCAGCAGCCAAGATCCCCTTGAGGGGGGGGTGTACGTC.

CDR3 coding DNA: TGCGCCAGCAGCCCGGGACTAGCTTTCAGCAATGAGCAGTTCTTC. Amino acid sequence: CASSPGLAFSNEQFF. The rearrangement uses TRBV5-1 and TRBJ2-1, with TRBD2 identical over 9 bases. There are 15 residues in the CDR3. Germline CDR1 reads SGHRS; CDR2 reads YFSETQ. The V gene end was trimmed by 4 bases and the J gene end by 6 bases; junction bases not matched to a gene: 8.

This clone was seen more than once but under ten times. Other DNA sequences within the sample encode an identical CDR3. V and J are TRBV5-6 and TRBJ1-4; D remains unclear. Germline V gene data show CDR1 as SGHDT and CDR2 as YYEEEE. This CDR3 spans 14 amino acids. V gave up 0 bases and J gave up 0 bases, with 3 bases separating them. CDR3 nucleotides: TGTGCCAGCAGCTTGGTCGCAACTAATGAAAAACTGTTTTTT. Translated: CASSLVATNEKLFF.

This chain links TRBV4-1 with TRBJ2-6; no clear D. The V end lost 4 bases, the J end lost 6 bases, and 10 bases lay between the germline ends. Germline V gene sequence: CDR1 MGHRA, CDR2 YSYEKL. The CDR3 extends over 14 amino acids. CDR3 bases: TGCGCCAGCAGCCTCCTCCCAGAGGCCAACGTCCTGACTTTC. Protein sequence: CASSLLPEANVLTF.

The chain carries TRBV6-5 and TRBJ1-6; D not resolved. The CDR3 contains 13 residues. CDR1 and CDR2 (germline): MNHEY, SVGAGI. With 8 bases removed from V and 4 bases from J, the gap between germline ends came to 9 bases. In nucleotides, the CDR3 is TGTGCCAGCTCTGACGGGTATAATTCACCCCTCCACTTT. Protein: CASSDGYNSPLHF.

The chain carries TRBV2 and TRBJ1-1; TRBD1 agrees at 9 bases. The germline CDR1 and CDR2 sequences are SNHLY and FYNNEI. The CDR3 has 14 residues. The J segment lost 6 bases and the V segment lost 8 bases, leaving 10 bases of the junction unmatched. CDR3 DNA: TGTGCCAGCCACCAACAGGGGGCTATCGCTGAAGCTTTCTTT. Translation: CASHQQGAIAEAFF.

The genes are TRBV7-6 and TRBJ2-1, with TRBD2 matching 8 bases. V lost 10 bases, J lost 7 bases, and 9 bases stayed unmatched. From germline, CDR1 is SGHVS and CDR2 FNYEAQ. This CDR3 is built from 13 residues. The CDR3 spells CAIRGGYNNEQFF. The CDR3 DNA reads TGTGCCATCCGGGGGGGTTATAATAATGAGCAGTTCTTC. Looking up the rest from reference TRBV7-6 and TRBJ2-1 gives the full variable domain: GAGVSQSPRYKVTKRGQDVALRCDPISGHVSLYWYRQALGQGPEFLTYFNYEAQQDKSGLPNDRFSAERPEGSISTLTIQRTEQRDSAMYRCAIRGGYNNEQFFGPGTRLTVL.

This clone occurred once. The chain joins TRBV15 to TRBJ2-3, with no clear D. Germline assignment: CDR1 LNHNV and CDR2 YYDKDF (reference sequence). The CDR3 has 12 amino acids. Trimming pared 5 bases from V and 0 bases from J, leaving 3 bases between. Here the CDR3 reads CATSPSTDTQYF. CDR3 sequence (DNA): TGTGCCACCAGCCCTAGCACAGATACGCAGTATTTT.

This clone was picked up one time. The rearrangement joins TRBV7-9 to TRBJ1-5; D gene unclear. Trimming cost V 6 bases and J 1 base, with 7 bases left between them. This CDR3 comprises 13 residues. Germline assignment: CDR1 SEHNR and CDR2 FQNEAQ (reference sequence). The CDR3 region is CASSRGSNQPQHF. CDR3 sequence (DNA): TGTGCCAGCAGTCGAGGGAGCAATCAGCCCCAGCATTTT. The complete variable domain, with remaining parts taken from reference TRBV7-9 and TRBJ1-5, reads DTGVSQNPRHKITKRGQNVTFRCDPISEHNRLYWYRQTLGQGPEFLTYFQNEAQLEKSRLLSDRFSAERPKGSFSTLEIQRTEQGDSAMYLCASSRGSNQPQHFGDGTRLSIL.

The chain combines TRBV19 with TRBJ2-7; tentative D call: TRBD2 (6 bases). This CDR3 is built from 12 residues. Per the germline V gene, CDR1 is LNHDA and CDR2 is SQIVND (reference sequence). For the CDR3, the DNA is TGTGCCAGTAGTATTAGGAGGGTTCGGGTGTGGGTC. Encoded protein: CASSIRRVRVWV.

The chain has TRBV30 and TRBJ1-6; tentatively, D is TRBD1 (5 bases). V was cut by 0 bases and J by 8 bases, with 14 bases left in between. The CDR3 is 15 amino acids. Per the germline V gene, CDR1 is GTSNPN and CDR2 is SVGIG (reference sequence). The CDR3 protein is CAWSVGGPRDSPLHF. CDR3 sequence (DNA): TGTGCCTGGAGTGTTGGCGGGCCCAGGGATTCACCCCTCCACTTT. Full variable domain (outside the CDR3, taken from reference TRBV30 and TRBJ1-6): SQTIHQWPATLVQPVGSPLSLECTVEGTSNPNLYWYRQAAGRGLQLLFYSVGIGQISSEVPQNLSASRPQDRQFILSSKKLLLSDSGFYLCAWSVGGPRDSPLHFGNGTRLTVT.

Relative to its sample, this clone is large. J is TRBJ1-6 and V is TRBV5-6; TRBD1 agrees at 9 bases. Germline CDR1 SGHDT, CDR2 YYEEEE. The CDR3 covers 15 residues. The V gene end was trimmed by 4 bases and the J gene end by 5 bases; junction bases not matched to a gene: 4. The CDR3 loop reads CASSVGQGNNSPLHF. The DNA for the CDR3 is TGTGCCAGCAGCGTGGGACAGGGCAATAATTCACCCCTCCACTTT. The full variable domain, completed using reference TRBV5-6 and TRBJ1-6, is DAGVTQSPTHLIKTRGQQVTLRCSPKSGHDTVSWYQQALGQGPQFIFQYYEEEERQRGNFPDRFSGHQFPNYSSELNVNALLLGDSALYLCASSVGQGNNSPLHFGNGTRLTVT.

V and J are TRBV2 and TRBJ2-2; 7 nucleotides match TRBD2. V trimming: 6 bases; J trimming: 5 bases; junction bases outside the gene matches: 12. CDR1 SNHLY and CDR2 FYNNEI come from the germline V gene. This CDR3 region has 16 residues. The CDR3 protein is CASSPLSGVLTGELFF. The CDR3 DNA sequence: TGTGCCAGCAGCCCCCTGAGCGGGGTATTGACCGGGGAGCTGTTTTTT.

V gene TRBV5-1 combines with J gene TRBJ2-5, with D perhaps TRBD1 or TRBD2 (5 bases each). CDR3 length: 14 residues. Trimming left V 1 base short and J 5 bases short, with 12 bases between. Germline-derived CDR1 and CDR2 are SGHRS and YFSETQ. CDR3 sequence (DNA): TGCGCCAGCAGCTTGAGTACGGGGACGGAGACCCAGTACTTC. This gives the protein CASSLSTGTETQYF.

This clone was observed once. V usage is TRBV7-2 and J usage is TRBJ2-3; 7 nucleotides match TRBD2. V dropped 5 bases and J dropped 5; count of bases not matched to a gene: 7. The germline V gene encodes CDR1 SGHTA and CDR2 FQGNSA. This CDR3 has 14 residues. DNA of the CDR3: TGTGCCAGCAGCCGGGGGGAGTTAGGAGATACGCAGTATTTT. Protein: CASSRGELGDTQYF.

The rearrangement links TRBV18 to TRBJ2-3; 7 nucleotides line up with TRBD1. Germline CDR1 reads KGHSH; CDR2 reads LQKENI. This CDR3 contains 14 residues. Unmatched junction bases numbered 8, after V lost 5 bases and J lost 6 bases. In DNA, the CDR3 is TGTGCCAGCTCATACGCGTCGACAGGGGATACGCAGTATTTT. Protein sequence: CASSYASTGDTQYF.